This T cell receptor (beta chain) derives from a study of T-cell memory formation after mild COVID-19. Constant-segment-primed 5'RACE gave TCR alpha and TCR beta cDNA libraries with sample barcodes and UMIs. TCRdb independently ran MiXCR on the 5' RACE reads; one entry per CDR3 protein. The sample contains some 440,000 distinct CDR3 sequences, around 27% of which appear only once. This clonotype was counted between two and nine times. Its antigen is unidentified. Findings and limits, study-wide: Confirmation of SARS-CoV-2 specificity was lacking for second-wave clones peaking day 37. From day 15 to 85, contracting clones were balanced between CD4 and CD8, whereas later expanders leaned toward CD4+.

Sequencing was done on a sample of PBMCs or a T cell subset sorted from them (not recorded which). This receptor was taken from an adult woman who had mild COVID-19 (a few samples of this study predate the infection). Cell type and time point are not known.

This CDR3 is CASQSSGELFF. The CDR3 coding sequence is TGTGCCAGCCAATCGTCCGGGGAGCTGTTTTTT. The chain is built from TRBV6-5 and TRBJ2-2; D is unclear. The length of the CDR3 is 11 residues. V dropped 8 bases and J dropped 6 bases, with 7 bases sitting between them. The germline CDR1 and CDR2 sequences are MNHEY and SVGAGI.